This is a list of T cell receptor beta chains from one sample in a study of spatial heterogeneity in lung cancer. Via MiXCR, TCRdb re-called the 5' RACE reads, giving one row per CDR3 protein. The sample includes about 28,000 distinct CDR3 sequences, 8.4% seen only once; the top ten take roughly 34%. The material was PBMCs, obtained at surgery. The receptor source for this set is a female donor with early-stage non-small cell lung cancer. CDR3s include the opening cysteine and the closing phenylalanine or tryptophan.

>TRBV2|17|TRBJ2-7
CASSTQGILFGDYEQYF
>TRBV28|15|TRBJ2-6
CASSSAVTGANVLTF
>TRBV12-3/TRBV12-4|14|TRBJ2-3
CASRRRETTDTQYF
>TRBV4-3|15|TRBJ1-5
CASSQDLGPNQPQHF
>TRBV28|15|TRBJ1-6
CASSLQGSLKSPLHF
>TRBV6-1|13|TRBJ2-7
CASSESGEGEQYF
>TRBV24-1|13|TRBJ2-3
CATSDKPGVAQYF
>TRBV29-1|14|TRBJ1-6
CSVGGQGTNSPLHF
>TRBV27|17|TRBJ1-6
CASSLGLGDSYNSPLHF
>TRBV20-1|14|TRBJ1-5
CSARVTDIGQPQHF
>TRBV4-1|18|TRBJ2-3
CASSLGLAGVWVTDTQYF
>TRBV7-2|15|TRBJ2-2
CVSSPQGVNTGELFF
>TRBV7-6|15|TRBJ2-1
CASSSRQGPANEQFF
>TRBV7-9|14|TRBJ1-1
CASSFLGQGAEAFF
>TRBV12-3/TRBV12-4|15|TRBJ2-3
CASSLGRGATDTQYF
>TRBV10-1|18|TRBJ1-5
CASSEQPWATLSNQSQHF
>TRBV10-2|16|TRBJ2-6
CASGRAQSSGANVLTF
>TRBV5-7|11|TRBJ2-1
CASSCGREGFF
>TRBV7-8|16|TRBJ2-2
CASSLVRGQGTGELFF
>TRBV19|14|TRBJ1-1
CASSIVTRAPEAFF
>TRBV7-9|16|TRBJ2-1
CASSPRLAGAQNEQFF
>TRBV9|16|TRBJ2-1
CASSVAVAGGPDEQFF
>TRBV27|16|TRBJ2-3
CASSFDRGRGTDTQYF
>TRBV11-2|12|TRBJ2-2
CASEGNTGELFF
>TRBV27|15|TRBJ1-6
CASSFRGGRDSPLHF
>TRBV7-3|13|TRBJ2-1
CASSLRVAGEQFF
>TRBV10-2|15|TRBJ2-2
CASTAGTGMTGELFF
>TRBV7-9|11|TRBJ2-7
CASSLSYEQYF
>TRBV5-4|16|TRBJ1-4
CASSRAGARTNEKLFF
>TRBV5-1|14|TRBJ2-1
CAGKAGGPSDEQFF
>TRBV12-3/TRBV12-4|16|TRBJ2-1
CASSLQRLAGGHEQFF
>TRBV5-1|15|TRBJ2-2
CASSTGQANTGELFF
>TRBV6-1|14|TRBJ2-2
CASSELPPAGELFF
>TRBV2|13|TRBJ1-1
CASSLVRNTEAFF
>TRBV7-6|13|TRBJ2-1
CASSPIDTNEQFF
>TRBV30|12|TRBJ1-6
CAYRDQFLTLHF
>TRBV12-3/TRBV12-4|18|TRBJ1-3
CASRPPGTGGGSGNTIYF
>TRBV20-1|13|TRBJ2-5
CSARAVSRETQYF
>TRBV14|14|TRBJ2-2
CASSRDSNTGELFF
>TRBV7-2|17|TRBJ1-5
CASSLAPVGYSNQPQHF
>TRBV9|15|TRBJ2-1
CASSYRGTDYNEQFF
>TRBV7-2|14|TRBJ1-4
CASSLDRADEKLFF